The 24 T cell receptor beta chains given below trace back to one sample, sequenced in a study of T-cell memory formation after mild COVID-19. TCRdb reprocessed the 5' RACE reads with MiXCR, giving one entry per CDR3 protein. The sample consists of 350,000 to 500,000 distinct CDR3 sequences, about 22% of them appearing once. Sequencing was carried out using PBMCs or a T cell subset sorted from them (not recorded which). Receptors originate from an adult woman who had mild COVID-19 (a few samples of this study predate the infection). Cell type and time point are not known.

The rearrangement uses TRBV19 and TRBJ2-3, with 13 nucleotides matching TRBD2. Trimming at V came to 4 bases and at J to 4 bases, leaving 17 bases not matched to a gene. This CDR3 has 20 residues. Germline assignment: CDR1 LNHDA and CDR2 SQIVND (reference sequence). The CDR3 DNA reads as TGTGCCAGTAGTACTATACTCGGTGCTTGGACTAGCGGGAGTTCAGATACGCAGTATTTT. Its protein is CASSTILGAWTSGSSDTQYF.

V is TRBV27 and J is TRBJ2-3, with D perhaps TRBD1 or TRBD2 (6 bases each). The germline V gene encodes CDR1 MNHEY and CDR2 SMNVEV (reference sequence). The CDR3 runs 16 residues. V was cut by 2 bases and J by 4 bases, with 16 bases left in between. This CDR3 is CASSLRWWGASDTQYF. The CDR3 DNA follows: TGTGCCAGCAGTTTACGTTGGTGGGGGGCATCAGATACGCAGTATTTT.

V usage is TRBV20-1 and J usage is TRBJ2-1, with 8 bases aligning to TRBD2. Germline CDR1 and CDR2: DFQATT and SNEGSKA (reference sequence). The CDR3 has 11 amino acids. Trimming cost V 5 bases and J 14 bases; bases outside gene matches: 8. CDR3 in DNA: TGCAGTGCTTCTAGCGGGTGGCAGGAGTTCTTC. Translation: CSASSGWQEFF.

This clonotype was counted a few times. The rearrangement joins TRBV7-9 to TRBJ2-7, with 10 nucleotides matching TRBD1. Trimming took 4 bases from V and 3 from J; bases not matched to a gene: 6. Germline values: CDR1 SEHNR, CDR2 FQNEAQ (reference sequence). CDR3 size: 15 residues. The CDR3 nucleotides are TGTGCCAGCAGCTCGCCGGGGACAGGGGACTACGAGCAGTACTTC. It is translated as CASSSPGTGDYEQYF.

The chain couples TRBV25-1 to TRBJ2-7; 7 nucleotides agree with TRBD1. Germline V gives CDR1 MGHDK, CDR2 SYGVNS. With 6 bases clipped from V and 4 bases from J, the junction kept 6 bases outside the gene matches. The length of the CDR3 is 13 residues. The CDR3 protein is CASSPDREYEQYF. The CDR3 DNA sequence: TGTGCCAGCAGCCCCGACAGGGAATACGAGCAGTACTTC.

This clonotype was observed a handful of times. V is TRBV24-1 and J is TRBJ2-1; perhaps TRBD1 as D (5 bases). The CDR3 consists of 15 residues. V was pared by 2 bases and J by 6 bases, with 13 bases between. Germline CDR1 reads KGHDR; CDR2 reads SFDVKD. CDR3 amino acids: CATSDSRGVFNEQFF. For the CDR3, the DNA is TGTGCCACCAGTGATTCAAGGGGTGTGTTCAATGAGCAGTTCTTC.

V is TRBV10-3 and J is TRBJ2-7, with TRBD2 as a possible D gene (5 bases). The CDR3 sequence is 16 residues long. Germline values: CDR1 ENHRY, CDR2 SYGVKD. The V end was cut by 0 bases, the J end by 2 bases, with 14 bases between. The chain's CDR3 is CAISESREKMAYEQYF. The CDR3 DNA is TGTGCCATCAGTGAGTCTAGGGAGAAAATGGCCTACGAGCAGTACTTC.

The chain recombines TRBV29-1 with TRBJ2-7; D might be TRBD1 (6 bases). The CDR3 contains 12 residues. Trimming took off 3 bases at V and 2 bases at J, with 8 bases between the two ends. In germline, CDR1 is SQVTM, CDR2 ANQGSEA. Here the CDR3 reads CSVETGPYEQYF. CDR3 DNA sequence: TGCAGCGTTGAGACAGGTCCCTACGAGCAGTACTTC.

CDR3: CASSEAGDLNTEAFF. The CDR3 region has the DNA TGTGCCAGCAGTGAAGCGGGAGACTTGAACACTGAAGCTTTCTTT. The rearrangement uses TRBV2 and TRBJ1-1, with D unclear. V gave up 0 bases and J gave up 0 bases, with 8 bases separating them. Germline CDR1 and CDR2: SNHLY and FYNNEI. The CDR3 extends over 15 amino acids. Looking up the rest from reference TRBV2 and TRBJ1-1 gives the full variable domain: EPEVTQTPSHQVTQMGQEVILRCVPISNHLYFYWYRQILGQKVEFLVSFYNNEISEKSEIFDDQFSVERPDGSNFTLKIRSTKLEDSAMYFCASSEAGDLNTEAFFGQGTRLTVV.

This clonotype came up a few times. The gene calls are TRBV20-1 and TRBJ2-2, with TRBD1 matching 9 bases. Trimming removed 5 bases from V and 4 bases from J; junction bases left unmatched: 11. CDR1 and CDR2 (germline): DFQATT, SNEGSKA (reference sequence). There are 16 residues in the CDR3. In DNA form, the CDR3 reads TGCAGTGCTCGCTCCTGGGACAGGGCGGGCACCGGGGAGCTGTTTTTT. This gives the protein CSARSWDRAGTGELFF.

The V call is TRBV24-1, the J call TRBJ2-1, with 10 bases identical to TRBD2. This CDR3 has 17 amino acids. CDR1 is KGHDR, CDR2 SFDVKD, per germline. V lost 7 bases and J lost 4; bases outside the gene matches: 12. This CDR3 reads CATSYKAGGELYNEQFF. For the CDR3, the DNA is TGTGCCACCAGCTATAAAGCGGGAGGGGAGCTTTACAATGAGCAGTTCTTC.

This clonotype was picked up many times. For the CDR3, the DNA is TGCGCCAGCAGCTTGGGGACAGGGCCGAACACTGAAGCTTTCTTT. It codes for CASSLGTGPNTEAFF. This sequence joins TRBV5-1 and TRBJ1-1; TRBD1 matches at 8 bases. V was clipped by 0 bases and J by 1 base; unmatched bases: 2. The CDR3 spans 15 residues. Germline assignment: CDR1 SGHRS and CDR2 YFSETQ.

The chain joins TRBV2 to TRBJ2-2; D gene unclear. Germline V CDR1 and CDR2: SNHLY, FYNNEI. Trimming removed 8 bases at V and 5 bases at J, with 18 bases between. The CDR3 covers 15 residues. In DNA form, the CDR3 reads TGTGCCAGCTTTGAGGCCTCAGCGATGACCGGGGAGCTGTTTTTT. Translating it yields CASFEASAMTGELFF.

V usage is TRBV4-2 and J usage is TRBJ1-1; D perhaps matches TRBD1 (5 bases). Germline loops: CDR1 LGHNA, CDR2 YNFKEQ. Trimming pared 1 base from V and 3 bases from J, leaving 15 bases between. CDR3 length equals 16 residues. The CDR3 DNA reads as TGTGCCAGCAGCCAAGGCCTCCCGAGGGACTACACTGAAGCTTTCTTT. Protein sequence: CASSQGLPRDYTEAFF.

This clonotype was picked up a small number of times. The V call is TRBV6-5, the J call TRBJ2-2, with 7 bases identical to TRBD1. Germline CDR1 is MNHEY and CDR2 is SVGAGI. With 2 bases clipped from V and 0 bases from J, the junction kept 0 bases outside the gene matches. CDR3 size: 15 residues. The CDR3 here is CASSYGTANTGELFF. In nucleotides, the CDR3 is TGTGCCAGCAGTTACGGGACAGCGAACACCGGGGAGCTGTTTTTT.

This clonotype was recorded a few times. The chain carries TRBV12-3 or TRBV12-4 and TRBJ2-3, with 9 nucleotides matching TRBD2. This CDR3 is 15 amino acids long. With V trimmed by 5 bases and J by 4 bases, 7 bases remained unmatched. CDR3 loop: CASSPPAGGADTQYF. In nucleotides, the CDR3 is TGTGCCAGCAGTCCTCCCGCGGGGGGGGCAGATACGCAGTATTTT.

CDR3 loop: CASSGGGRHNEQFF. CDR3 coding DNA: TGTGCCAGCTCCGGTGGCGGGAGGCACAATGAGCAGTTCTTC. The J gene is TRBJ2-1, the V gene TRBV11-1; 8 bases map to TRBD2. This CDR3 is 14 amino acids long. The germline V gene encodes CDR1 SGHAT and CDR2 FQDESV (reference sequence). Germline trimming cut 8 bases from V and 5 bases from J; bases unmatched to any gene: 8.

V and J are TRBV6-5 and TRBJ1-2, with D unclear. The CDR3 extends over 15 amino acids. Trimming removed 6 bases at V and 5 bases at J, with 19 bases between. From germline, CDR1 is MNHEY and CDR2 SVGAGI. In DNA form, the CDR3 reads TGTGCCAGCAGCCCTAACCCCGTGTCCGCATATGGCTACACCTTC. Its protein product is CASSPNPVSAYGYTF.

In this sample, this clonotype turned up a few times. The CDR3 loop is CATSDLRLAANNEQFF. DNA of the CDR3: TGTGCCACCAGTGATTTGCGGCTAGCGGCTAACAATGAGCAGTTCTTC. The rearrangement links TRBV24-1 to TRBJ2-1; TRBD2 aligns across 7 bases. V trimming: 0 bases; J trimming: 5 bases; junction bases outside the gene matches: 6. Germline V gives CDR1 KGHDR, CDR2 SFDVKD. The CDR3 consists of 16 residues.

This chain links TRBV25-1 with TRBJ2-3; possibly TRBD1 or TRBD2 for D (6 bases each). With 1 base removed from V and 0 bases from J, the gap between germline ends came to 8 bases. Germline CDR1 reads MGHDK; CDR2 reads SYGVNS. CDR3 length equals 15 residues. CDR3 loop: CASSEWGASTDTQYF. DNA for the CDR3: TGTGCCAGCAGTGAATGGGGGGCTAGCACAGATACGCAGTATTTT.

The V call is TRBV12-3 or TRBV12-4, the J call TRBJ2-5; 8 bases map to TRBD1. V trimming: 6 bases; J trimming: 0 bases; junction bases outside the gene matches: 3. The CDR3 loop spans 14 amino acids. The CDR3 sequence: CASSGQGNQETQYF. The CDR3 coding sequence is TGTGCCAGCAGCGGACAGGGAAACCAAGAGACCCAGTACTTC.

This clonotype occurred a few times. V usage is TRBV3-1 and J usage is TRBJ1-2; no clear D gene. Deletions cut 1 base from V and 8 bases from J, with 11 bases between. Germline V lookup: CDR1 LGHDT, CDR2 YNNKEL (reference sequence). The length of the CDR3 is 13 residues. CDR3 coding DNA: TGTGCCAGCAGCCAAGGTCAGCGTTGGGGCTACACCTTC. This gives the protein CASSQGQRWGYTF.

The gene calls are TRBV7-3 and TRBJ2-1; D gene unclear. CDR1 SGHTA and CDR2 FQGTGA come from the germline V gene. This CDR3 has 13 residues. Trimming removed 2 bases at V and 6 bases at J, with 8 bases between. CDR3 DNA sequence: TGTGCCAGCAGCTTAGTCGCTAGCAATGAGCAGTTCTTC. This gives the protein CASSLVASNEQFF.

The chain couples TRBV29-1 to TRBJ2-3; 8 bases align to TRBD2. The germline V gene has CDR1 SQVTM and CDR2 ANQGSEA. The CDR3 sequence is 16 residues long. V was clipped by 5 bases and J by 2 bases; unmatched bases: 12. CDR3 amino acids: CSVREYGSGVTDTQYF. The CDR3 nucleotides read TGCAGCGTTCGAGAATATGGTAGCGGGGTCACAGATACGCAGTATTTT.